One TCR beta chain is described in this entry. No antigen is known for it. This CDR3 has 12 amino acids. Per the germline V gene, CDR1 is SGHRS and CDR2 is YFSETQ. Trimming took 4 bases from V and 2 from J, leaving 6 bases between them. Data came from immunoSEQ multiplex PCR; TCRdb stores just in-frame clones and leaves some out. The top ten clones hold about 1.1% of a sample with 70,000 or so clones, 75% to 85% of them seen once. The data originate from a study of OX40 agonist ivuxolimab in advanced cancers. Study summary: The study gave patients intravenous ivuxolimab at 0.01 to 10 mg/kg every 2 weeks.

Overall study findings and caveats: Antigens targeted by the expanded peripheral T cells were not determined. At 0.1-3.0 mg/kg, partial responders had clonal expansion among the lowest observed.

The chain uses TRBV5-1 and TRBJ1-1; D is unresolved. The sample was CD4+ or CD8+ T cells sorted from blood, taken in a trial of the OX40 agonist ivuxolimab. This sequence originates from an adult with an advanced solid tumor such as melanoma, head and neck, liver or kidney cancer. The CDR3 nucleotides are TGCGCCAGCAGCCTTCCTAACACTGAAGCTTTCTTT. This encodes CASSLPNTEAFF.